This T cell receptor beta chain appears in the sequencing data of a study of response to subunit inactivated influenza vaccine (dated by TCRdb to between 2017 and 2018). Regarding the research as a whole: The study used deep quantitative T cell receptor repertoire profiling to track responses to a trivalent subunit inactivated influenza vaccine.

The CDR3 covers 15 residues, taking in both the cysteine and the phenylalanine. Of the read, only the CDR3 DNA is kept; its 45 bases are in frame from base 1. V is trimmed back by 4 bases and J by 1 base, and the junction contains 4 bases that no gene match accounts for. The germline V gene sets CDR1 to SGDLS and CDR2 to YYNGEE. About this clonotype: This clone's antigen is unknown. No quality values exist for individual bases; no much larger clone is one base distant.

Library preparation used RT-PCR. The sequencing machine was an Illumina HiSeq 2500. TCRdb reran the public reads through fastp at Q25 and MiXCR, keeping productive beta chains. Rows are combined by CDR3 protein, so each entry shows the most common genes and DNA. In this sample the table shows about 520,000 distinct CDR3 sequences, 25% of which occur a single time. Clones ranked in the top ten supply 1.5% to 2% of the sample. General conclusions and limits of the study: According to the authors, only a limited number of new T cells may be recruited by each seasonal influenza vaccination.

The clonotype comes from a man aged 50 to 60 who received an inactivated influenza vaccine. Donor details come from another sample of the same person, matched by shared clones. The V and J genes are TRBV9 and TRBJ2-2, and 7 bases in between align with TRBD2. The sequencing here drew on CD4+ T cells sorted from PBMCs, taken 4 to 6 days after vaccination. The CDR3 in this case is CASSQGGVNTGELFF. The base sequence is TGTGCCAGCAGCCAGGGAGGGGTGAACACCGGGGAGCTGTTTTTT.